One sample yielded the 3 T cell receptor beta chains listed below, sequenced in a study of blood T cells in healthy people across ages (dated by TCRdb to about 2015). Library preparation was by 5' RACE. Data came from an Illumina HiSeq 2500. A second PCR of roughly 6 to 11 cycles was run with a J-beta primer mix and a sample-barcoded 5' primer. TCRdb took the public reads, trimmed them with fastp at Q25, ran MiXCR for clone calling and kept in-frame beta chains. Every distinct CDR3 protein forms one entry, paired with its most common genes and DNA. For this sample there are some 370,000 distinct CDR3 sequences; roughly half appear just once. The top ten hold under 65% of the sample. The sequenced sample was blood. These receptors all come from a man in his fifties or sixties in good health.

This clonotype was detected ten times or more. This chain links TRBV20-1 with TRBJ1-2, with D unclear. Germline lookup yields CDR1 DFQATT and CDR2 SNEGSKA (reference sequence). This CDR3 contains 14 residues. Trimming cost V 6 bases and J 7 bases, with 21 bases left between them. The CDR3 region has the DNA TGCAGTGCAGGCTTCCCGGGGTCTACCTCTGGCTACACCTTC. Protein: CSAGFPGSTSGYTF.

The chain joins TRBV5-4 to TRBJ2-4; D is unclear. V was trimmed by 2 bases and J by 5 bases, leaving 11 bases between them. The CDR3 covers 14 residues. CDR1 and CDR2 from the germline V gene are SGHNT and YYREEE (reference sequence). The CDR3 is CASSFGHPENIQYF. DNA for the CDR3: TGTGCCAGCAGCTTCGGCCACCCTGAAAACATTCAGTACTTC.

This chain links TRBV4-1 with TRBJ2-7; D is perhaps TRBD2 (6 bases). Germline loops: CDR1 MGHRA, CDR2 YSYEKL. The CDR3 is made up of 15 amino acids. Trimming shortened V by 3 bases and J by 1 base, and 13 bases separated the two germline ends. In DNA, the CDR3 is TGCGCCAGCAGCCACTGGCGGGATCGGTCCTACGAGCAGTACTTC. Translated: CASSHWRDRSYEQYF.